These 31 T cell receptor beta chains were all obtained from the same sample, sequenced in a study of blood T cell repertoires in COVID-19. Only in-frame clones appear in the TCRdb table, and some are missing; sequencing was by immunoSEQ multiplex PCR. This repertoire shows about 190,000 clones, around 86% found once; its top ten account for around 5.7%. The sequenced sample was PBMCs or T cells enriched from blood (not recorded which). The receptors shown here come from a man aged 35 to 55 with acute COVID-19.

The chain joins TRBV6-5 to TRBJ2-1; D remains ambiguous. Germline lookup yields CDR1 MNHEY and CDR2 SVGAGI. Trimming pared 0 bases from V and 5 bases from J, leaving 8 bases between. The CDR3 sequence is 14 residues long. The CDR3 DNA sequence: TGTGCCAGCAGTTACTCAACCACTAACAATGAGCAGTTCTTC. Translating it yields CASSYSTTNNEQFF.

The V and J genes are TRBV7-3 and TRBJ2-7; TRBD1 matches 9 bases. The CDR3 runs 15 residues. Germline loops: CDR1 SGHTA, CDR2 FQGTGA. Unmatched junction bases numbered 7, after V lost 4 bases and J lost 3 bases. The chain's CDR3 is CASSSYPGQGYEQYF. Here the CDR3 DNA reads TGTGCCAGCAGCTCTTATCCGGGACAGGGCTACGAGCAGTACTTC.

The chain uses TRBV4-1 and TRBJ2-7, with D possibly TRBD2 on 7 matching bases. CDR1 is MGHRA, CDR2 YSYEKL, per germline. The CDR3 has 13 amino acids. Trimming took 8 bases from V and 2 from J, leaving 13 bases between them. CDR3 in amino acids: CASGGAGTYEQYF. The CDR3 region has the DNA TGCGCCAGCGGGGGGGCGGGGACCTACGAGCAGTACTTC.

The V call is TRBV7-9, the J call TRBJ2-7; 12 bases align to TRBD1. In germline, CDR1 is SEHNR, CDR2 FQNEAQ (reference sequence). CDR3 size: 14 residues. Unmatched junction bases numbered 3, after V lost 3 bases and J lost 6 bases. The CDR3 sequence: CASSLGQGASEQYF. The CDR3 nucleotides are TGTGCCAGCAGCTTGGGACAGGGGGCGTCCGAGCAGTACTTC.

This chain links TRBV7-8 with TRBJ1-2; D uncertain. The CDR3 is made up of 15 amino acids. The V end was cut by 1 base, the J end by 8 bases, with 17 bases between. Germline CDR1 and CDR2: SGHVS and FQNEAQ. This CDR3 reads CASSLGRSGERGYTF. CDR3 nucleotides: TGTGCCAGCAGCTTAGGCCGCAGCGGGGAACGAGGCTACACCTTC.

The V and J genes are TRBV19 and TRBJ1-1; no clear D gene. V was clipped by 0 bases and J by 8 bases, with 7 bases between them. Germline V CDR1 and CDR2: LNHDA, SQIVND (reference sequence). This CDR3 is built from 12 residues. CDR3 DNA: TGTGCCAGTAGTATAGATCTATCCGAAGCTTTCTTT. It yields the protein CASSIDLSEAFF.

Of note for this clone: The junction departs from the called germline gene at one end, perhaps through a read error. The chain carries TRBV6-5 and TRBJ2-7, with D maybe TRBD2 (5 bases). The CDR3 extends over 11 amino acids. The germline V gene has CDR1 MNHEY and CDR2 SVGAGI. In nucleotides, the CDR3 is TGTGCCAGCACTTACGGGGAGAAACAGTACTTC. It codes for CASTYGEKQYF.

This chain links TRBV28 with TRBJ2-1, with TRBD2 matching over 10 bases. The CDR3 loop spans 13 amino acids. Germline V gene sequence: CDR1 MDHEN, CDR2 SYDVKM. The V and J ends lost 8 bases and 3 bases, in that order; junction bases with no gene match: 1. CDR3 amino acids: CASGLADYNEQFF. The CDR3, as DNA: TGTGCCAGCGGACTAGCGGACTACAATGAGCAGTTCTTC.

The CDR3 reads CASSRLEGGTGELFF. The DNA for the CDR3 is TGTGCCAGTAGTCGGTTGGAGGGAGGCACCGGGGAGCTGTTTTTT. The J gene is TRBJ2-2, the V gene TRBV19; maybe TRBD2 (6 bases). This CDR3 region has 15 residues. Germline assignment: CDR1 LNHDA and CDR2 SQIVND (reference sequence). Trimming shortened V by 5 bases and J by 4 bases, and 14 bases separated the two germline ends.

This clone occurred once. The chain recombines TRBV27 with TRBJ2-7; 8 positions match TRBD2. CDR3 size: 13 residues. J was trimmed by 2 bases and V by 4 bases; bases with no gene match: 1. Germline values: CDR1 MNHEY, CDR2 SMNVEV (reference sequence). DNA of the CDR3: TGTGCCAGCAGTTCGGGACTAGCCTACGAGCAGTACTTC. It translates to CASSSGLAYEQYF.

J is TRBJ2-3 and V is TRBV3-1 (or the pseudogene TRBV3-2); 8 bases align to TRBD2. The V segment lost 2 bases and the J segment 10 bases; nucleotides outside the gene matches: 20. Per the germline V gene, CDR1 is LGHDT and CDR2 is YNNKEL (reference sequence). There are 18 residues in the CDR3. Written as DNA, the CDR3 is TGTGCCAGCAGCCAACCCAAAGGTCCGGGAGGGCCTCAGCCGGCGCAGTATTTT. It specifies CASSQPKGPGGPQPAQYF.

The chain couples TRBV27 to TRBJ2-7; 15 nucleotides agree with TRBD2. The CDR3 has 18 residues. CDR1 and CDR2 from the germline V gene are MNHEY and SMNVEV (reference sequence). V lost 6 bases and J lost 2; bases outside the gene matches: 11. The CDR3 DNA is TGTGCCAGCAGACCGGGACTAGCGGGAGGCCCTAAAACCTACGAGCAGTACTTC. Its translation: CASRPGLAGGPKTYEQYF.

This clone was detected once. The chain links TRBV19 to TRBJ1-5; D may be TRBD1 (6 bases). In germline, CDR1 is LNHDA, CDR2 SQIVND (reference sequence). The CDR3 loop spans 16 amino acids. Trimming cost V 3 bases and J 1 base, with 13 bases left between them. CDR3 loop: CASSIPQGSSNQPQHF. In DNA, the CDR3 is TGTGCCAGTAGTATTCCACAGGGTTCGAGCAATCAGCCCCAGCATTTT.

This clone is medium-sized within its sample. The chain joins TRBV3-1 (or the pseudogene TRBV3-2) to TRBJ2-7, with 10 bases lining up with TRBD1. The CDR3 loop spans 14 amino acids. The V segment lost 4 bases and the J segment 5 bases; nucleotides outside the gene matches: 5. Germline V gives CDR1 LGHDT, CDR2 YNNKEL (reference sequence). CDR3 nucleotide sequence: TGTGCCAGCAGCCGTCAGACAGGGGGCCACGAGCAGTACTTC. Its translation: CASSRQTGGHEQYF.

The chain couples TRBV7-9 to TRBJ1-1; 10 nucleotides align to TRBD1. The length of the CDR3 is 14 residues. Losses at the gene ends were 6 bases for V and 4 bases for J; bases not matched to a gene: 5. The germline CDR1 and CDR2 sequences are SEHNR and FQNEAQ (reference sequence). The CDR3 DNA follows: TGTGCCAGCAGTTTGGACAGGGGGAGCACTGAAGCTTTCTTT. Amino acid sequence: CASSLDRGSTEAFF.

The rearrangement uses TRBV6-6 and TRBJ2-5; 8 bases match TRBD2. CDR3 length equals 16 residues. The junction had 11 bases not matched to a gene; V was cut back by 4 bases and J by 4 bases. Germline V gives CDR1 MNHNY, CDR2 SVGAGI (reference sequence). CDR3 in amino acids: CASSSQTILAGETQYF. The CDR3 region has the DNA TGTGCCAGCAGTTCACAAACGATTCTAGCGGGAGAGACCCAGTACTTC.

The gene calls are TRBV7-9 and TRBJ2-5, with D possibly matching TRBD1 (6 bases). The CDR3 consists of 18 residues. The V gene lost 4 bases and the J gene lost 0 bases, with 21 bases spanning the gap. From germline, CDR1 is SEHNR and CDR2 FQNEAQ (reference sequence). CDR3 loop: CASSSINGRGQDQETQYF. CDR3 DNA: TGTGCCAGCAGCTCGATCAACGGCAGGGGTCAAGACCAAGAGACCCAGTACTTC.

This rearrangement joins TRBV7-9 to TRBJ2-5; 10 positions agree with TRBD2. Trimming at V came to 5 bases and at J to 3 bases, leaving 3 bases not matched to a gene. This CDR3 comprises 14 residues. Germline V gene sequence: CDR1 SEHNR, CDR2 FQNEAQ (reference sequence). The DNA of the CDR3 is TGTGCCAGCAGCCCTGGACTAGCGGAAGAGACCCAGTACTTC. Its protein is CASSPGLAEETQYF.

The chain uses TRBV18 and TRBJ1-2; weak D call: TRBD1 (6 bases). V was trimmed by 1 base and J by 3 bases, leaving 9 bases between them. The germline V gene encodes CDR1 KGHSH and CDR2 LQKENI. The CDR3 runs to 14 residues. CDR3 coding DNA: TGTGCCAGCTCACCACAGGGACAACACTATGGCTACACCTTC. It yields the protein CASSPQGQHYGYTF.

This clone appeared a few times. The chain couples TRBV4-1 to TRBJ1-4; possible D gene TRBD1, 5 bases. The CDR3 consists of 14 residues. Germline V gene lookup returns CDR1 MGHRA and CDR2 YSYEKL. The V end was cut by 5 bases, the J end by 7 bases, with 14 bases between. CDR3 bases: TGCGCCAGCAGCTCGACAGTGGGAGGTGAAAAACTGTTTTTT. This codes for CASSSTVGGEKLFF.

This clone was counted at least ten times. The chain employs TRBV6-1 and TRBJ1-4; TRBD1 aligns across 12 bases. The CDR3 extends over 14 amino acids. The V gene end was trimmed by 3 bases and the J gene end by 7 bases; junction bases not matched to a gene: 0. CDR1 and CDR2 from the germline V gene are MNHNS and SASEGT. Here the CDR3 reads CASSEGQGAEKLFF. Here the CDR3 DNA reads TGTGCCAGCAGTGAGGGACAGGGGGCTGAAAAACTGTTTTTT.

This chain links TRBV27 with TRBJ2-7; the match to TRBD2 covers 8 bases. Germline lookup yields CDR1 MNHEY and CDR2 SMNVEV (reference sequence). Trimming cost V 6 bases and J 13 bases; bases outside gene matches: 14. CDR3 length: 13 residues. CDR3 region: CASRLTNSGESYF. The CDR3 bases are TGTGCCAGCAGGTTGACTAATAGCGGGGAGTCCTACTTC.

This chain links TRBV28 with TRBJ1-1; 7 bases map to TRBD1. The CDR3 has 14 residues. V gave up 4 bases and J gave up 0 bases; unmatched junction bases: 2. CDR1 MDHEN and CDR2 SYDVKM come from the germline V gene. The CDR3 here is CASSSTGLNTEAFF. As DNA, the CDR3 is TGTGCCAGCAGTTCGACAGGGCTGAACACTGAAGCTTTCTTT. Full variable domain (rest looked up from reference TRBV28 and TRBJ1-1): DVKVTQSSRYLVKRTGEKVFLECVQDMDHENMFWYRQDPGLGLRLIYFSYDVKMKEKGDIPEGYSVSREKKERFSLILESASTNQTSMYLCASSSTGLNTEAFFGQGTRLTVV.

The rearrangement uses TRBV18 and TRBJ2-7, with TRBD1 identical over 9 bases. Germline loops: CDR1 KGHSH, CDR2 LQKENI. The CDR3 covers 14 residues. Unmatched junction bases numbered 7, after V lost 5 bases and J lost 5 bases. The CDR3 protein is CASSSGTGIDEQYF. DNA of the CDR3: TGTGCCAGCTCATCGGGGACAGGGATAGACGAGCAGTACTTC.

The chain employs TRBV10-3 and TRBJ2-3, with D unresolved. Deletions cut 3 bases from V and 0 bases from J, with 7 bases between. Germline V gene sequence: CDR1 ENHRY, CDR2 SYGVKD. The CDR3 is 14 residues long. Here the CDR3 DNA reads TGTGCCATCAGTGAAGCATCTAGCACAGATACGCAGTATTTT. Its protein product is CAISEASSTDTQYF.

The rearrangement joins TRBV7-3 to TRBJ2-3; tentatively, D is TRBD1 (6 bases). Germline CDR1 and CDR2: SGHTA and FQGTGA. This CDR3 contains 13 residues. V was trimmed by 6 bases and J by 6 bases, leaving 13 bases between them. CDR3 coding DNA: TGTGCCAGCAGTTACGGGACATCCGATACGCAGTATTTT. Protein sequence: CASSYGTSDTQYF.

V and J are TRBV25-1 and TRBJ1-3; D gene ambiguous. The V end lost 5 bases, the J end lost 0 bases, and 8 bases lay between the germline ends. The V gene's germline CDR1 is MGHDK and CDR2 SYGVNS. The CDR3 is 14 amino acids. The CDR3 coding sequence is TGTGCCAGCAGTCCCCATAGCTCTGGAAACACCATATATTTT. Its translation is CASSPHSSGNTIYF.

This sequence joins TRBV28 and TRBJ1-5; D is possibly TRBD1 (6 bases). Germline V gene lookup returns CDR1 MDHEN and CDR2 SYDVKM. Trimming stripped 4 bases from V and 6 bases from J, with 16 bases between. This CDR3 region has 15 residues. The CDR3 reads CASSSTHTDSQPQHF. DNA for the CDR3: TGTGCCAGCAGTTCGACTCACACGGACAGTCAGCCCCAGCATTTT.

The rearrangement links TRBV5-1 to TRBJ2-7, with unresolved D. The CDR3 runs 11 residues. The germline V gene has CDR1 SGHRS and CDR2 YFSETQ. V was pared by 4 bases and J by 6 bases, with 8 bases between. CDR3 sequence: CASSQDVEQYF. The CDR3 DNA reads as TGCGCCAGCAGCCAGGATGTCGAGCAGTACTTC.

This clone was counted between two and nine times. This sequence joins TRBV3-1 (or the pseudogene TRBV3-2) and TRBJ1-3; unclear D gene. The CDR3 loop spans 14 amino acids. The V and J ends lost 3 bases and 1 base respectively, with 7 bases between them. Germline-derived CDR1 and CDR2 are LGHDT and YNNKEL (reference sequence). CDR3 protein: CASSQTGSGNTIYF. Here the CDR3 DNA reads TGTGCCAGCAGCCAGACGGGATCTGGAAACACCATATATTTT.

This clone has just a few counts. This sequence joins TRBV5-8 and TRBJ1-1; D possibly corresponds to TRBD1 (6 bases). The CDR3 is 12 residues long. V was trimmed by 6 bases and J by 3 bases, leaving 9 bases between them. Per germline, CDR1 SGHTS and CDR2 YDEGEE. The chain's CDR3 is CASIRQDTEAFF. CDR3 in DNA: TGTGCCAGCATTCGACAGGACACTGAAGCTTTCTTT.